A single T cell receptor beta chain is shown here with its context. The antigen is unknown. CDR1 and CDR2 (germline): MDHEN, SYDVKM. V shed 5 bases, J shed 1 base, and the junction held 7 bases outside the gene matches. The CDR3 extends over 15 amino acids. In the source study's methods: Junction-only immunoSEQ data arrived without quality scores, meaning filtering differed. Produced via immunoSEQ multiplex PCR; TCRdb's table is partial and in-frame only. V and J calls and clone size are as listed in that table; D and trimming were resolved from the DNA. The sample yields hundreds of thousands of clones, 95% to 98% seen once. The record originates from a study of shared clonotypes between healthy human individuals. Study-wide results and limits: Inspection by rarefaction showed sorted-subset sequencing to be incomplete despite large depth.

The origin of this receptor is a woman in her 30s in good health. The J gene is TRBJ1-1, the V gene TRBV28; TRBD1 agrees at 7 bases. Sequences were obtained from naive CD4+ T cells sorted from blood. Subset described: CD45RA+ positively selected. CDR3 in amino acids: CASSLTGSKNTEAFF. As DNA, the CDR3 is TGTGCCAGCAGTCTGACAGGGTCGAAGAACACTGAAGCTTTCTTT. Based on the CDR3 plus reference TRBV28 and TRBJ1-1, the full variable domain is DVKVTQSSRYLVKRTGEKVFLECVQDMDHENMFWYRQDPGLGLRLIYFSYDVKMKEKGDIPEGYSVSREKKERFSLILESASTNQTSMYLCASSLTGSKNTEAFFGQGTRLTVV.